This entry features one T cell receptor (beta chain) sequence. The antigen is unknown. Data came from immunoSEQ multiplex PCR; TCRdb stores just in-frame clones and leaves some out. The sample has roughly 160,000 clones; roughly 94% are singletons. The record originates from a study of T cell responses to AZD1222 COVID-19 vaccine. CDR3 length: 16 amino acids. The V end lost 5 bases, the J end lost 1 base, and 17 bases lay between the germline ends. The V gene's germline CDR1 is LNHDA and CDR2 SQIVND (reference sequence). Study observations and caveats: Donor demographics were predominantly white British with a female majority; clonal diversity may be underestimated. Without day 14 samples, only post-peak T cell repertoires were studied.

The starting material was peripheral blood, obtained on day 0 of AZD1222 vaccination. The gene calls are TRBV19 and TRBJ1-1, with D perhaps matching TRBD1 (6 bases). This clonotype originated in an adult in good health. This CDR3 is CASSRFNQGQNTEAFF. As DNA, the CDR3 is TGTGCCAGTAGTCGATTTAACCAGGGGCAGAACACTGAAGCTTTCTTT.